Presented here are 12 T cell receptor beta chains from one specimen sequenced in a study of T cell responses to AZD1222 COVID-19 vaccine. Here immunoSEQ multiplex PCR was the method, and the copy in TCRdb shows in-frame clones only, minus some. The sample consists of around 120,000 clones, around nine tenths of them appearing once. The sample was peripheral blood, taken on day 0 of AZD1222 vaccination. The receptor source for this set is an adult in good health.

This chain connects TRBV12-3 or TRBV12-4 to TRBJ1-5; D is uncertain. CDR3 length: 13 residues. Trimming shortened V by 3 bases and J by 6 bases, and 9 bases separated the two germline ends. The CDR3: CASSFPPPQPQHF. The CDR3 DNA follows: TGTGCCAGCAGTTTCCCACCGCCTCAGCCCCAGCATTTT.

V gene TRBV10-3 combines with J gene TRBJ1-2; 7 nucleotides agree with TRBD1. Germline V gene data show CDR1 as ENHRY and CDR2 as SYGVKD. V lost 10 bases, J lost 8 bases, and 13 bases stayed unmatched. The CDR3 length is 13 residues. The CDR3 is CATTYGQDEGYTF. CDR3 coding DNA: TGTGCCACTACCTACGGACAGGACGAGGGCTACACCTTC.

The rearrangement joins TRBV7-9 to TRBJ1-4, with D hard to call. The CDR3 totals 14 residues. CDR1 is SEHNR, CDR2 FQNEAQ, per germline (reference sequence). With 5 bases removed from V and 0 bases from J, the gap between germline ends came to 7 bases. CDR3 amino acids: CASSPTATNEKLFF. The CDR3, as DNA: TGTGCCAGCAGCCCGACCGCAACTAATGAAAAACTGTTTTTT. Using reference TRBV7-9 and TRBJ1-4 for the parts outside the CDR3, the full variable domain is DTGVSQNPRHKITKRGQNVTFRCDPISEHNRLYWYRQTLGQGPEFLTYFQNEAQLEKSRLLSDRFSAERPKGSFSTLEIQRTEQGDSAMYLCASSPTATNEKLFFGSGTQLSVL.

This sequence joins TRBV20-1 and TRBJ1-2; 7 bases agree with TRBD1. V was pared by 6 bases and J by 8 bases, with 6 bases of the junction left unmatched. This CDR3 is 11 amino acids long. Germline CDR1 DFQATT, CDR2 SNEGSKA (reference sequence). CDR3 DNA sequence: TGCAGTGCGCACAGGGGTAGAGGCTACACCTTC. Protein: CSAHRGRGYTF.

V gene TRBV9 combines with J gene TRBJ2-3; D may be TRBD2 (7 bases). The CDR3 consists of 14 residues. V was trimmed by 6 bases and J by 5 bases, leaving 16 bases between them. The V gene's germline CDR1 is SGDLS and CDR2 YYNGEE. Here the CDR3 DNA reads TGTGCCAGCACCAAACGGGGGGCTGGAGATACGCAGTATTTT. Its translation is CASTKRGAGDTQYF.

This clone was counted a few times. V and J are TRBV6-4 and TRBJ1-1, with D unclear. Trimming shortened V by 6 bases and J by 6 bases, and 17 bases separated the two germline ends. The CDR3 runs 14 residues. Germline CDR1 is MRHNA and CDR2 is SNTAGT. CDR3 sequence: CASRAQSALPEAFF. CDR3 nucleotides: TGTGCCAGCAGAGCACAGAGTGCCCTCCCTGAAGCTTTCTTT.

The V gene is TRBV18, the J gene TRBJ1-1; D gene unclear. V was trimmed by 4 bases and J by 1 base, leaving 7 bases between them. The CDR3 is made up of 13 amino acids. Germline V lookup: CDR1 KGHSH, CDR2 LQKENI. The CDR3 DNA follows: TGTGCCAGCTCACGCGTCAAGAACACTGAAGCTTTCTTT. It specifies CASSRVKNTEAFF.

The chain uses TRBV19 and TRBJ1-3, with D possibly being TRBD1 (5 bases). Germline CDR1 and CDR2: LNHDA and SQIVND (reference sequence). CDR3 size: 16 residues. The V end was cut by 4 bases, the J end by 0 bases, with 13 bases between. DNA of the CDR3: TGTGCCAGTAGTAGCAGACAGACATACTCTGGAAACACCATATATTTT. The encoded protein is CASSSRQTYSGNTIYF.

The rearrangement uses TRBV3-1 (or the pseudogene TRBV3-2) and TRBJ1-1; 7 bases fit TRBD1. Germline-derived CDR1 and CDR2 are LGHDT and YNNKEL (reference sequence). V dropped 5 bases and J dropped 5; count of bases not matched to a gene: 11. The CDR3 covers 15 residues. The CDR3 reads CASSFQQGRGTEAFF. CDR3 nucleotides: TGTGCCAGCAGCTTTCAACAGGGGCGGGGGACTGAAGCTTTCTTT.

The chain combines TRBV7-5 with TRBJ1-1. TRBV7-5 is a pseudogene. The CDR3 totals 15 residues. The chain's CDR3 is CARSLGGGRSTEAFF. The CDR3 bases are TGTGCCAGAAGCTTAGGGGGAGGGAGGAGCACTGAAGCTTTCTTT.

J is TRBJ2-7 and V is TRBV3-1 (or the pseudogene TRBV3-2); no definite D call. The CDR3 length is 11 residues. The V gene lost 4 bases and the J gene lost 3 bases, with 4 bases spanning the gap. The germline V gene has CDR1 LGHDT and CDR2 YNNKEL (reference sequence). As DNA, the CDR3 is TGTGCCAGCAGCCGATTCTACGAGCAGTACTTC. It specifies CASSRFYEQYF.

The V gene is TRBV6-5, the J gene TRBJ1-5, with D hard to call. CDR1 MNHEY and CDR2 SVGAGI come from the germline V gene. The CDR3 is made up of 15 amino acids. V was trimmed by 0 bases and J by 3 bases, leaving 9 bases between them. Written as DNA, the CDR3 is TGTGCCAGCAGTTACTCGAGCCGGCCCAATCAGCCCCAGCATTTT. Translated, it gives CASSYSSRPNQPQHF.